This T cell receptor (beta chain) was captured in a study of shared clonotypes between healthy human individuals. Study-wide background: Donors had three CD4 naive, three CD4 memory, two CD8 naive and one CD8 memory plate apiece. Study-wide points: Sampling covered blood only; tissue repertoires likely differ.

CDR3 length: 15 amino acids. CDR1 and CDR2 from the germline V gene are SGHNT and YYREEE (reference sequence). Trimming pared 1 base from V and 5 bases from J, leaving 13 bases between. Comments on this clone: Its antigen is undetermined.

CD8 cells regarded as naive lacked CD45RO, were positively chosen for CCR7, and omitted terminally differentiated effector memory CD45RA+ cells. Only in-frame clones appear in the TCRdb table, and some are missing; sequencing was by immunoSEQ multiplex PCR. The sample holds over 2,000,000 clones, over 85% seen once. The sequencing sample was made of naive CD8+ T cells from PBMCs. The chain is built from TRBV5-4 and TRBJ2-1; no firm D call. The source of this sequence is a man between 18 and 35 years old in good health. Some clones in this sample may be carry-over from other donors' samples. The CDR3 loop reads CASSLLPDLDNEQFF. The DNA for the CDR3 is TGTGCCAGCAGCTTGCTACCCGACCTTGACAATGAGCAGTTCTTC.